This TCR beta chain was captured by sequencing in a study of vaccination effects on CD4 cells after COVID-19. As for the study in general: After around 2.2 million PBMC were placed in each well, they were cultured with about 10 IU/ml IL-2 and approximately 9.7 ug/ml peptides.

Data came from immunoSEQ multiplex PCR; TCRdb stores just in-frame clones and leaves some out. The sample lists roughly 48,000 clones, 50% to 80% occurring once. With roughly nine days of culture completed, CD4+ T cells were isolated. As for this clone: Its antigen remains unknown.

This CDR3 spans 15 amino acids. V was trimmed by 9 bases and J by 0 bases, leaving 17 bases between them. CDR1 is LGHDT, CDR2 YNNKEL, per germline (reference sequence). The sample in question was CD4+ T cells from PBMCs cultured without peptide, obtained before COVID-19 vaccination. The clonotype originates from a human donor who received a COVID-19 vaccine. The V and J genes are TRBV3-1 (or the pseudogene TRBV3-2) and TRBJ1-1, with D perhaps TRBD1 (5 bases). In nucleotides, the CDR3 is TGTGCCAGTTTGCCCCTCTGGGGCATGAACACTGAAGCTTTCTTT. Amino acids: CASLPLWGMNTEAFF.